This T cell receptor (beta chain) appears in the sequencing data of a study of T-cell reconstitution after alpha-beta-depleted transplantation in children. Trimming shortened V by 0 bases and J by 4 bases, and 15 bases separated the two germline ends. CDR1 and CDR2 from the germline V gene are DFQATT and SNEGSKA (reference sequence). CDR3 length: 16 residues. Study-level results: A year had passed since transplant, and T-cell counts and diversity by then came mostly from newly produced T cells.

In its sample, this clonotype was seen many times. Its antigen is as yet unknown. The authors prepared the TCRbeta library with unique molecular identifiers. TCRdb independently ran MiXCR on the PCR reads; one entry per CDR3 protein. The sample holds tens of thousands of distinct CDR3 sequences; 4.9% are singletons and the top ten take approximately 19%. The source was PBMCs, mostly from graft donor cells, collected 180 days after TCRalphabeta/CD19-depleted stem cell transplant. The origin of this receptor is a boy less than two years old who had a stem cell transplant for acute myeloid leukemia, so the T cells may come from the graft donor. This sequence joins TRBV20-1 and TRBJ2-2, with D perhaps TRBD1 (6 bases). CDR3 residues: CSARDRTDKVTGELFF. CDR3 in DNA: TGCAGTGCTAGAGATCGGACAGATAAGGTCACCGGGGAGCTGTTTTTT.